The 11 T cell receptor beta chains given below trace back to one sample, sequenced in a study of Graves' ophthalmopathy and Graves' hyperthyroidism. The TCR beta CDR3 regions underwent amplification from RNA transcripts. An initial RT-PCR round employing HTBI primers preceded a second-round multiplex PCR. TCRdb reprocessed the multiplex PCR reads via MiXCR and lists one record per CDR3 protein. The sample holds 500,000 to 800,000 distinct CDR3 sequences, 35% to 50% seen once. The specimen was peripheral blood. The receptors originated from an adult man with Graves' ophthalmopathy.

The V gene is TRBV10-3, the J gene TRBJ2-5; D gene uncertain. Germline CDR1 reads ENHRY; CDR2 reads SYGVKD. The ends were cut back, 2 bases at V and 5 bases at J, with 9 bases in the middle. This CDR3 region has 13 residues. The CDR3 sequence is CAISETRYETQYF. The CDR3 DNA follows: TGTGCCATCAGTGAGACCCGCTATGAGACCCAGTACTTC.

The chain recombines TRBV7-9 with TRBJ2-7, with D possibly matching TRBD2 (5 bases). The V end was cut by 3 bases, the J end by 4 bases, with 16 bases between. The CDR3 sequence is 15 residues long. The V gene's germline CDR1 is SEHNR and CDR2 FQNEAQ (reference sequence). CDR3 protein: CASSFSSGKIYEQYF. The DNA for the CDR3 is TGTGCCAGCAGCTTTTCCTCGGGAAAGATATACGAGCAGTACTTC.

At least ten counts were recorded for this clonotype. The chain has TRBV7-9 and TRBJ1-2; perhaps TRBD1 as D (5 bases). From germline, CDR1 is SEHNR and CDR2 FQNEAQ (reference sequence). The V end lost 4 bases, the J end lost 5 bases, and 11 bases lay between the germline ends. The CDR3 spans 13 residues. The CDR3 protein is CASSSDQGYGYTF. CDR3 sequence (DNA): TGTGCCAGCAGCTCCGATCAGGGATATGGCTACACCTTC.

The chain uses TRBV2 and TRBJ1-5; TRBD1 agrees at 10 bases. V gave up 8 bases and J gave up 9 bases; unmatched junction bases: 10. Per the germline V gene, CDR1 is SNHLY and CDR2 is FYNNEI. CDR3 length: 14 amino acids. CDR3 DNA sequence: TGTGCCAGCCTCCGGGACAGGGGCCAAGGGCCCCAGCATTTT. Protein product: CASLRDRGQGPQHF.

This clonotype was detected ten times or more. CDR3 sequence reads: CASSSPRTGLANYGYTF. In nucleotides, the CDR3 is TGTGCCAGCAGCTCACCCCGGACAGGGCTTGCTAACTATGGCTACACCTTC. The chain has TRBV7-9 and TRBJ1-2; 8 bases map to TRBD1. The length of the CDR3 is 17 residues. V lost 4 bases to trimming and J lost 0 bases; unmatched junction nucleotides: 10. Looked up from germline, CDR1 is SEHNR and CDR2 is FQNEAQ (reference sequence).

This clonotype was recorded many times. The chain employs TRBV9 and TRBJ2-7, with TRBD1 matching 7 bases. In germline, CDR1 is SGDLS, CDR2 YYNGEE. The CDR3 contains 15 residues. V gave up 0 bases and J gave up 5 bases; unmatched junction bases: 8. CDR3 sequence: CASSVATDRIHEQYF. Written as DNA, the CDR3 is TGTGCCAGCAGCGTAGCCACGGACAGGATTCACGAGCAGTACTTC.

The chain is built from TRBV7-9 and TRBJ2-7; 9 bases are shared with TRBD1. This CDR3 region has 13 residues. CDR1 SEHNR and CDR2 FQNEAQ come from the germline V gene (reference sequence). Germline trimming cut 9 bases from V and 6 bases from J; bases unmatched to any gene: 9. The CDR3 region is CARRDREQGEQYF. The CDR3 nucleotides are TGTGCCAGACGGGACAGGGAGCAAGGCGAGCAGTACTTC.

About this clonotype: The junction differs from germline at one of its ends, possibly a read error. The chain is built from TRBV7-9 and TRBJ2-6; D may be TRBD1 or TRBD2 (5 bases each). CDR3 length equals 15 residues. Looked up from germline, CDR1 is SEHNR and CDR2 is FQNEAQ (reference sequence). CDR3 in DNA: TGTGCCAGCAGCTTTGGGGGTTCTGGGGCCAACGTCCCGACTTTC. This codes for CASSFGGSGANVPTF.

The sample holds many counts of this clonotype. The gene calls are TRBV7-8 and TRBJ1-2; D perhaps matches TRBD1 (6 bases). Per germline, CDR1 SGHVS and CDR2 FQNEAQ. CDR3 length: 15 amino acids. The V and J ends lost 2 bases and 2 bases respectively, with 12 bases between them. For the CDR3, the DNA is TGTGCCAGCAGCTTACGGGGGGCAGTGAACTATGGCTACACCTTC. As protein: CASSLRGAVNYGYTF.

V and J are TRBV24-1 and TRBJ2-3; the D gene is possibly TRBD2 (6 bases). Trimming cost V 5 bases and J 2 bases, with 13 bases left between them. CDR3 length equals 15 residues. Germline V gene data show CDR1 as KGHDR and CDR2 as SFDVKD. DNA of the CDR3: TGTGCCACCAGTGCTCCCGGACTATTCACAGATACGCAGTATTTT. Protein: CATSAPGLFTDTQYF.

This clonotype was seen repeatedly, ten times or more. The rearrangement links TRBV7-9 to TRBJ2-7, with no clear D. Per germline, CDR1 SEHNR and CDR2 FQNEAQ (reference sequence). The V gene lost 4 bases and the J gene lost 5 bases, with 6 bases spanning the gap. The CDR3 consists of 11 residues. DNA for the CDR3: TGTGCCAGCAGCTCGGTCGACGAGCAGTACTTC. Protein sequence: CASSSVDEQYF.